Detailed here is one TCR beta chain. Antigen specificity is unknown. Germline CDR1 SEHNR, CDR2 FQNEAQ (reference sequence). This CDR3 comprises 13 residues. These data are taken from a study of blood T cells in healthy people across ages. Study results and limitations: Both higher diversity and more naive CD4+ cells marked long-lived donors when set against aged donors.

A sample-barcoded 5' primer and a J-beta primer mix were used in a second PCR of about 6 to 11 cycles. MiXCR was run by TCRdb on the 5' RACE reads, yielding one entry per CDR3 protein. Of 660,000 or so distinct CDR3 sequences listed, about 54% are singletons. The V call is TRBV7-9, the J call TRBJ2-1, with D perhaps TRBD2 (5 bases). Near its end, the DNA agrees better with TRBJ2-7, so the J call may be wrong. This receptor was identified in a man aged 55 to 70 in good health. Specimen: blood. CDR3 bases: TGTGCCAGCAGCGACTACCTTTACAATGAGCAGTACTTC. Translated, it gives CASSDYLYNEQYF.